Below are 14 T cell receptor beta chains sequenced from a single sample in a study of T cells in Graves' hyperthyroidism and ophthalmopathy. Using RNA transcripts as the source, TCR beta CDR3 regions were amplified. Initially, a first-round RT-PCR of the TCR CDR3 employed the HTBI primer set. In TCRdb, the multiplex PCR reads were re-called with MiXCR into one record per CDR3 protein. This repertoire shows around 620,000 distinct CDR3 sequences, around 15% found once; its top ten account for approximately 3.9%. The specimen was blood. These receptors were obtained from a woman aged 25 to 39 with Graves' hyperthyroidism.

This clonotype showed up many times. The chain links TRBV29-1 to TRBJ1-1; unclear D gene. CDR3 length: 12 residues. Trimming removed 4 bases from V and 4 bases from J, with 10 bases in between. Germline lookup yields CDR1 SQVTM and CDR2 ANQGSEA. CDR3 sequence: CSVVDIPTEAFF. The CDR3 DNA sequence: TGCAGCGTTGTAGATATACCCACTGAAGCTTTCTTT.

The chain uses TRBV10-3 and TRBJ2-7; the D gene is possibly TRBD1 (6 bases). Germline CDR1 reads ENHRY; CDR2 reads SYGVKD. V was clipped by 6 bases and J by 4 bases, with 13 bases between them. This CDR3 is built from 13 residues. The CDR3 spells CAIRPGHAYEQYF. The CDR3 coding sequence is TGTGCCATCAGGCCGGGACACGCATACGAGCAGTACTTC.

The CDR3 protein is CAWSVLVGERSPLHF. Here the CDR3 DNA reads TGTGCCTGGAGTGTTCTGGTCGGGGAGAGGTCACCCCTCCACTTT. The chain carries TRBV30 and TRBJ1-6; D remains unclear. Germline assignment: CDR1 GTSNPN and CDR2 SVGIG (reference sequence). With 0 bases removed from V and 10 bases from J, the gap between germline ends came to 16 bases. CDR3 length: 15 residues.

The chain combines TRBV6-2 or TRBV6-3 with TRBJ1-4; D ambiguous. CDR3 length: 14 residues. The germline V and J ends were trimmed by 5 bases and 0 bases, with 7 bases remaining between them. Germline CDR1 and CDR2: MNHEY and SVGEGT. Written as DNA, the CDR3 is TGTGCCAGCAGTATACTTGCAACTAATGAAAAACTGTTTTTT. This translates into CASSILATNEKLFF.

In its sample, this clonotype was seen many times. J is TRBJ1-2 and V is TRBV2; no firm D call. Trimming took 7 bases from V and 8 from J, leaving 14 bases between them. Germline V gives CDR1 SNHLY, CDR2 FYNNEI. The CDR3 extends over 12 amino acids. CDR3 residues: CASTRSERGYTF. The CDR3 nucleotides are TGTGCCAGCACCCGATCGGAGAGAGGCTACACCTTC.

V gene TRBV28 combines with J gene TRBJ2-7, with 9 bases fitting TRBD1. The CDR3 extends over 17 amino acids. The V gene end was trimmed by 3 bases and the J gene end by 2 bases; junction bases not matched to a gene: 11. The V gene's germline CDR1 is MDHEN and CDR2 SYDVKM. As DNA, the CDR3 is TGTGCCAGCAGTTTGTATGGAGGGACAGGGTCCCCCTACGAGCAGTACTTC. It translates to CASSLYGGTGSPYEQYF.

This clonotype was seen more than once but under ten times. This chain links TRBV19 with TRBJ1-1, with D possibly TRBD1 on 6 matching bases. Germline V CDR1 and CDR2: LNHDA, SQIVND (reference sequence). This CDR3 comprises 15 residues. V gave up 7 bases and J gave up 2 bases, with 17 bases separating them. CDR3 DNA sequence: TGTGCCAGTACCCCCGGCCAACAGGGTAACACTGAAGCTTTCTTT. It is translated as CASTPGQQGNTEAFF.

This clonotype showed up just a few times. The rearrangement links TRBV10-3 to TRBJ2-7; no clear D. From germline, CDR1 is ENHRY and CDR2 SYGVKD. This CDR3 is built from 13 residues. V dropped 2 bases and J dropped 2 bases, with 7 bases sitting between them. CDR3 region: CAISEGVAYEQYF. CDR3 bases: TGTGCCATCAGTGAGGGGGTGGCCTACGAGCAGTACTTC.

This clonotype was detected a few times. The J gene is TRBJ1-2, the V gene TRBV19; 11 bases are shared with TRBD1. Germline values: CDR1 LNHDA, CDR2 SQIVND (reference sequence). This CDR3 is 14 amino acids long. Germline trimming cut 7 bases from V and 6 bases from J; bases unmatched to any gene: 7. This CDR3 is CASIPGTGGNGYTF. CDR3 in DNA: TGTGCCAGTATACCTGGGACAGGGGGTAATGGCTACACCTTC.

This clonotype has just a few counts. The chain uses TRBV13 and TRBJ2-5, with D possibly being TRBD1 (5 bases). The CDR3 extends over 14 amino acids. V lost 3 bases and J lost 5, with 13 bases in between. Germline-derived CDR1 and CDR2 are PRHDT and FYEKMQ (reference sequence). The CDR3: CASSFISSGETQYF. In nucleotides, the CDR3 is TGTGCCAGCAGCTTTATATCGTCAGGGGAGACCCAGTACTTC.

The V call is TRBV20-1, the J call TRBJ1-2, with D maybe TRBD1 (6 bases). Germline V gene sequence: CDR1 DFQATT, CDR2 SNEGSKA (reference sequence). The CDR3 consists of 16 residues. V was pared by 3 bases and J by 0 bases, with 17 bases between. CDR3: CSASLPGARANYGYTF. The CDR3 DNA reads TGCAGTGCTAGTCTACCGGGGGCGCGGGCTAACTATGGCTACACCTTC.

This clonotype was observed at least ten times. The genes are TRBV27 and TRBJ2-1; tentatively, D is TRBD2 (6 bases). The CDR3 sequence is 17 residues long. The V gene's germline CDR1 is MNHEY and CDR2 SMNVEV (reference sequence). V lost 4 bases and J 2 bases, leaving 18 bases between the germline ends. CDR3: CASSSSLAARPYNEQFF. CDR3 nucleotides: TGTGCCAGCAGTTCTTCCTTAGCGGCCCGGCCCTACAATGAGCAGTTCTTC.

The V and J genes are TRBV20-1 and TRBJ2-5; TRBD2 aligns across 13 bases. This CDR3 has 16 amino acids. Looked up from germline, CDR1 is DFQATT and CDR2 is SNEGSKA (reference sequence). V shed 3 bases, J shed 4 bases, and the junction held 8 bases outside the gene matches. For the CDR3, the DNA is TGCAGTGCTAGCTGGACTAGCGGGAGAGTAGGAGAGACCCAGTACTTC. Protein product: CSASWTSGRVGETQYF.

This clonotype was counted many times. The chain carries TRBV11-3 and TRBJ1-2, with 10 nucleotides matching TRBD1. The germline gives CDR1 SGHNT, CDR2 YENEEA. The CDR3 length is 14 residues. Trimming at V came to 6 bases and at J to 6 bases, leaving 7 bases not matched to a gene. CDR3 DNA sequence: TGTGCCAGCAGTTCTGGACAGGGGGATGATGGCTACACCTTC. Translated, it gives CASSSGQGDDGYTF. Filled out from reference TRBV11-3 and TRBJ1-2, the complete variable domain reads EAGVVQSPRYKIIEKKQPVAFWCNPISGHNTLYWYLQNLGQGPELLIRYENEEAVDDSQLPKDRFSAERLKGVDSTLKIQPAELGDSAVYLCASSSGQGDDGYTFGSGTRLTVV.